The 25 T cell receptor beta chains reported below all come from one sample, sequenced in a study of T cell changes during pregnancy in multiple sclerosis. TCRdb's copy holds only in-frame clones and misses some; the assay was immunoSEQ multiplex PCR. This table holds 20,000 to 25,000 clones, 85% to 90% found once. Here the sequenced sample was CD8+ T cells from peripheral blood mononuclear cells, taken before pregnancy. The origin of the receptors is a female donor with multiple sclerosis, enrolled in a pregnancy study.

V is TRBV7-9 and J is TRBJ2-7; 9 bases are shared with TRBD1. After removal of 7 bases from V and 7 bases from J, the junction contained 5 bases not matched to a gene. The germline V gene has CDR1 SEHNR and CDR2 FQNEAQ (reference sequence). There are 12 residues in the CDR3. This CDR3 reads CASTTGGNEQYF. The CDR3 DNA reads TGTGCCAGCACCACAGGGGGCAATGAGCAGTACTTC.

This clone has just one count. The V and J genes are TRBV5-8 and TRBJ2-4; 7 bases match TRBD1. With 4 bases clipped from V and 6 bases from J, the junction kept 7 bases outside the gene matches. The CDR3 consists of 14 residues. Germline values: CDR1 SGHTS, CDR2 YDEGEE. Here the CDR3 reads CASSPGQIGNIQYF. CDR3 DNA: TGTGCCAGCAGCCCGGGACAGATAGGAAACATTCAGTACTTC.

CDR3 amino acids: CASSSIPRGRAAQETQYF. For the CDR3, the DNA is TGTGCCAGCAGCTCAATACCCCGGGGAAGGGCCGCCCAAGAGACCCAGTACTTC. The chain joins TRBV7-9 to TRBJ2-5; the D gene is possibly TRBD2 (5 bases). The CDR3 loop spans 18 amino acids. V was shortened by 4 bases and J by 1 base, with 22 bases between the two germline ends. CDR1 and CDR2 from the germline V gene are SEHNR and FQNEAQ (reference sequence).

The chain uses TRBV10-3 and TRBJ2-7, with a weak D call TRBD1 (6 bases). CDR1 and CDR2 (germline): ENHRY, SYGVKD. This CDR3 spans 15 amino acids. The ends were cut back, 3 bases at V and 2 bases at J, with 14 bases in the middle. The DNA for the CDR3 is TGTGCCATCAGTGAATTGGCAGGGGTAGCCTACGAGCAGTACTTC. Protein sequence: CAISELAGVAYEQYF.

This clone was counted a few times. The chain has TRBV29-1 and TRBJ2-7; TRBD2 matches at 12 bases. The length of the CDR3 is 14 residues. V lost 6 bases, J lost 2 bases, and 5 bases stayed unmatched. Germline V gene data show CDR1 as SQVTM and CDR2 as ANQGSEA. As DNA, the CDR3 is TGCAGCGTCTCGAGACTAGCGGGAGCCTACGAGCAGTACTTC. It encodes CSVSRLAGAYEQYF.

In DNA form, the CDR3 reads TGTGCCAGCAGTGAAACGACAGGGTTGGCCTATGGCTACACCTTC. This translates into CASSETTGLAYGYTF. V gene TRBV25-1 combines with J gene TRBJ1-2; TRBD1 aligns across 7 bases. This CDR3 has 15 amino acids. The V segment lost 2 bases and the J segment 4 bases; nucleotides outside the gene matches: 7. The germline V gene encodes CDR1 MGHDK and CDR2 SYGVNS.

V usage is TRBV28 and J usage is TRBJ2-7, with 12 bases identical to TRBD1. This CDR3 is 18 amino acids long. Germline V gene lookup returns CDR1 MDHEN and CDR2 SYDVKM. The V and J ends lost 6 bases and 0 bases, in that order; junction bases with no gene match: 12. The CDR3 bases are TGTGCCAGCAGCTACCCGGGACAGGGGGCGGGGGTCTCCTACGAGCAGTACTTC. Its protein product is CASSYPGQGAGVSYEQYF.

CDR3 in amino acids: CASSPDGTGLDDTEAFF. DNA of the CDR3: TGCGCCAGCAGCCCCGATGGGACAGGGCTCGACGACACTGAAGCTTTCTTT. The chain couples TRBV4-1 to TRBJ1-1; 9 bases align to TRBD1. The CDR3 runs to 17 residues. Trimming at V came to 4 bases and at J to 3 bases, leaving 12 bases not matched to a gene. CDR1 is MGHRA, CDR2 YSYEKL, per germline.

This rearrangement joins TRBV7-3 to TRBJ1-1; 9 bases are shared with TRBD1. CDR1 is SGHTA, CDR2 FQGTGA, per germline. This CDR3 is 13 amino acids long. The V and J ends lost 4 bases and 11 bases, in that order; junction bases with no gene match: 8. CDR3 region: CASSYDRGVHAFF. CDR3 bases: TGTGCCAGCAGCTACGACAGGGGGGTTCACGCTTTCTTT.

This sequence joins TRBV10-1 and TRBJ1-1; 11 bases fit TRBD1. The CDR3 is made up of 15 amino acids. With V trimmed by 2 bases and J by 6 bases, 5 bases remained unmatched. Germline assignment: CDR1 WNHNN and CDR2 SYGVQD (reference sequence). This CDR3 is CASSETGTGGPEAFF. The CDR3 DNA follows: TGCGCCAGCAGTGAGACCGGGACAGGGGGGCCTGAAGCTTTCTTT.

This sequence joins TRBV5-6 and TRBJ2-3; 10 nucleotides agree with TRBD2. The CDR3 is made up of 16 amino acids. The germline gives CDR1 SGHDT, CDR2 YYEEEE. J was trimmed by 1 base and V by 5 bases; bases with no gene match: 7. Here the CDR3 DNA reads TGTGCCAGCAGAAGTGGACTAGCGGCCCGCACAGATACGCAGTATTTT. Translation gives CASRSGLAARTDTQYF.

This clone appeared once. This chain uses TRBV28 with TRBJ2-7; 12 bases map to TRBD2. Germline V gene sequence: CDR1 MDHEN, CDR2 SYDVKM. The J segment lost 6 bases and the V segment lost 6 bases, leaving 6 bases of the junction unmatched. CDR3 length: 14 residues. The CDR3 protein is CASRPWTSGAEQYF. CDR3 in DNA: TGTGCCAGCAGACCATGGACTAGCGGGGCCGAGCAGTACTTC.

The chain has TRBV14 and TRBJ2-1; TRBD2 might be the D (5 bases). There are 14 residues in the CDR3. Trimming took off 5 bases at V and 2 bases at J, with 10 bases between the two ends. CDR1 is SGHDN and CDR2 is FVKESK in the germline V gene. CDR3 residues: CASSDGITYNEQFF. CDR3 in DNA: TGTGCCAGCAGCGACGGGATAACCTACAATGAGCAGTTCTTC. Combining the CDR3 with reference TRBV14 and TRBJ2-1 gives the whole variable domain EAGVTQFPSHSVIEKGQTVTLRCDPISGHDNLYWYRRVMGKEIKFLLHFVKESKQDESGMPNNRFLAERTGGTYSTLKVQPAELEDSGVYFCASSDGITYNEQFFGPGTRLTVL.

Written as DNA, the CDR3 is TGTGCCAGCAGGAGGAACAGGGGGCGAGGCTATGGCTACACCTTC. It yields the protein CASRRNRGRGYGYTF. This chain connects TRBV28 to TRBJ1-2, with TRBD1 identical over 9 bases. Germline V gene sequence: CDR1 MDHEN, CDR2 SYDVKM. This CDR3 spans 15 amino acids. Trimming at V came to 6 bases and at J to 4 bases, leaving 9 bases not matched to a gene.

The rearrangement joins TRBV28 to TRBJ2-5, with TRBD2 matching over 8 bases. CDR1 is MDHEN, CDR2 SYDVKM, per germline. V was clipped by 6 bases and J by 1 base; unmatched bases: 13. The CDR3 contains 17 residues. CDR3 nucleotides: TGTGCCAGCAGCCCCGGACTAGCCAAGGACGGCCAAGAGACCCAGTACTTC. Translation: CASSPGLAKDGQETQYF.

V is TRBV6-5 and J is TRBJ1-3; TRBD1 matches 9 bases. CDR1 is MNHEY, CDR2 SVGAGI, per germline. V was pared by 6 bases and J by 4 bases, with 7 bases of the junction left unmatched. There are 15 residues in the CDR3. As DNA, the CDR3 is TGTGCCAGCAGACCCGGACAGGGGCCCGGAAACACCATATATTTT. This sequence encodes CASRPGQGPGNTIYF.

This clone came up a few times. The V call is TRBV6-4, the J call TRBJ2-2; tentatively, D is TRBD2 (6 bases). V lost 2 bases and J lost 2, with 6 bases in between. This CDR3 contains 14 residues. The V gene's germline CDR1 is MRHNA and CDR2 SNTAGT. CDR3 protein: CASSDGTNTGELFF. The DNA of the CDR3 is TGTGCCAGCAGTGACGGGACTAACACCGGGGAGCTGTTTTTT.

A few counts support this clone. The rearrangement links TRBV4-3 to TRBJ2-6; 8 nucleotides agree with TRBD2. Germline CDR1 and CDR2: LGHNA and YSLEER. CDR3 length equals 17 residues. The V gene end was trimmed by 1 base and the J gene end by 0 bases; junction bases not matched to a gene: 2. CDR3 residues: CASSQGTSSSGANVLTF. The CDR3, as DNA: TGCGCCAGCAGCCAAGGGACTAGCAGCTCTGGGGCCAACGTCCTGACTTTC.

V is TRBV6-5 and J is TRBJ1-1; D perhaps matches TRBD1 (5 bases). This CDR3 comprises 15 residues. Per the germline V gene, CDR1 is MNHEY and CDR2 is SVGAGI. Trimming took off 0 bases at V and 4 bases at J, with 12 bases between the two ends. The CDR3 DNA reads TGTGCCAGCAGTTACTCGAGGCAGGGTGGCACTGAAGCTTTCTTT. Protein: CASSYSRQGGTEAFF.

The CDR3 spells CASSPAGPQALNEQFF. CDR3 DNA: TGTGCCAGCAGCCCAGCGGGACCCCAGGCCCTCAATGAGCAGTTCTTC. The chain links TRBV9 to TRBJ2-1; TRBD2 matches at 7 bases. The CDR3 is 16 residues long. V dropped 4 bases and J dropped 6; count of bases not matched to a gene: 13. Germline V gene sequence: CDR1 SGDLS, CDR2 YYNGEE.

The chain joins TRBV5-1 to TRBJ2-1, with TRBD1 matching over 11 bases. The germline gives CDR1 SGHRS, CDR2 YFSETQ. The V and J ends lost 3 bases and 8 bases, in that order; junction bases with no gene match: 7. The CDR3 has 15 residues. CDR3 sequence: CASSWGTGGSDEQFF. CDR3 coding DNA: TGCGCCAGCAGCTGGGGGACAGGGGGGAGCGATGAGCAGTTCTTC.

J is TRBJ2-7 and V is TRBV4-3, with 7 nucleotides matching TRBD1. V shed 0 bases, J shed 0 bases, and the junction held 2 bases outside the gene matches. Germline V gene sequence: CDR1 LGHNA, CDR2 YSLEER. There are 15 residues in the CDR3. CDR3 in amino acids: CASSQDRDSSYEQYF. The CDR3 nucleotides read TGCGCCAGCAGCCAAGATCGGGACAGCTCCTACGAGCAGTACTTC.

The gene calls are TRBV6-1 and TRBJ2-1; 10 bases line up with TRBD1. CDR1 is MNHNS, CDR2 SASEGT, per germline. The CDR3 runs to 15 residues. Germline trimming cut 1 base from V and 7 bases from J; bases unmatched to any gene: 4. The CDR3 coding sequence is TGTGCCAGCAGTGAAGGACAGGGGGCGTCGAATGAGCAGTTCTTC. Translating it yields CASSEGQGASNEQFF.

The rearrangement links TRBV27 to TRBJ1-2; 9 bases are a match to TRBD1. The CDR3 covers 14 residues. The V gene end was trimmed by 3 bases and the J gene end by 7 bases; junction bases not matched to a gene: 6. CDR1 and CDR2 (germline): MNHEY, SMNVEV (reference sequence). The CDR3 bases are TGTGCCAGCAGTTTGTTACAGGGGGCGGCTGGCTACACCTTC. It encodes CASSLLQGAAGYTF.

The J gene is TRBJ2-1, the V gene TRBV29-1, with a weak D call TRBD2 (6 bases). The V end was cut by 6 bases, the J end by 6 bases, with 18 bases between. In germline, CDR1 is SQVTM, CDR2 ANQGSEA. There are 14 residues in the CDR3. The CDR3 reads CSVEEGIEANEQFF. Written as DNA, the CDR3 is TGCAGCGTCGAGGAGGGAATTGAGGCCAATGAGCAGTTCTTC.